This T cell receptor beta chain derives from a study of T cells in localized non-small cell lung cancer. CDR3 length equals 13 residues. Trimming stripped 5 bases from V and 4 bases from J, with 12 bases between. The V gene's germline CDR1 is SGDLS and CDR2 YYNGEE. Libraries were prepared by immunoSEQ multiplex PCR; TCRdb keeps only in-frame clonotypes and omits some of them. The sample includes a few thousand clones, about 29% of them seen just once. A few counts support this clone. The gene calls are TRBV9 and TRBJ1-2; D is ambiguous. The sample was lung tumor tissue, taken before any cancer treatment. The TCR sequence derives from a woman aged 40 to 75 with stage I squamous cell lung carcinoma. CDR3 DNA sequence: TGTGCCAGCAGTCAAAAGGCCTCCTATGGCTACACCTTC. Translation: CASSQKASYGYTF.